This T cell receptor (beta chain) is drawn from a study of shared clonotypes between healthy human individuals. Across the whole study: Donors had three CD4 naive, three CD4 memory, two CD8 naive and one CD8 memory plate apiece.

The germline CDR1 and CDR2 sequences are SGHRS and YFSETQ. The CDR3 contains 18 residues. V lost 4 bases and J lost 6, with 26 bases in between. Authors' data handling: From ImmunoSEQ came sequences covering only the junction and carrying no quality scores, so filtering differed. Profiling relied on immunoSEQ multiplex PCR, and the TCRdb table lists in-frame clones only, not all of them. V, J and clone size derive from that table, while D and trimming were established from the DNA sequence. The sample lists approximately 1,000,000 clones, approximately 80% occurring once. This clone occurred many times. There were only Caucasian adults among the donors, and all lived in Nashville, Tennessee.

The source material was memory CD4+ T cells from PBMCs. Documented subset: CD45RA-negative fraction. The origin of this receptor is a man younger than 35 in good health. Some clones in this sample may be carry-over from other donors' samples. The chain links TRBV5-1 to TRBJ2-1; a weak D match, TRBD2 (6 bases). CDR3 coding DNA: TGCGCCAGCAGCGCTCCTCATTATCCGGGACTCTCCCTCAATGAGCAGTTCTTC. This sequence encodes CASSAPHYPGLSLNEQFF.